One and the same sample provided the 4 T cell receptor beta chains below, sequenced in a study of blood T cells in healthy people across ages. Together with a sample-barcoded 5' primer, a J-beta primer mix was included in a second PCR lasting roughly 6 to 12 cycles. Each CDR3 protein is one row after TCRdb ran MiXCR on the 5' RACE reads. The sample contains more than 800,000 distinct CDR3 sequences, less than 35% of which appear only once. The sequencing input was blood. These receptors were obtained from an elderly woman in good health.

Many counts were recorded for this clonotype. The chain has TRBV5-1 and TRBJ2-1, with 11 bases aligning to TRBD1. The CDR3 is made up of 14 amino acids. Looked up from germline, CDR1 is SGHRS and CDR2 is YFSETQ. V gave up 6 bases and J gave up 9 bases; unmatched junction bases: 8. The CDR3: CASNKDRGPGEQFF. CDR3 nucleotides: TGCGCCAGCAACAAGGACAGGGGGCCGGGTGAGCAGTTCTTC.

This clonotype has a count of ten or more. This chain joins TRBV27 and TRBJ2-7; D might be TRBD1 (6 bases). V lost 4 bases and J lost 0, with 10 bases in between. The CDR3 consists of 14 residues. Germline loops: CDR1 MNHEY, CDR2 SMNVEV (reference sequence). In DNA, the CDR3 is TGTGCCAGCAGTTGGCAGGGGAGCTCCTACGAGCAGTACTTC. Protein: CASSWQGSSYEQYF.

This chain links TRBV18 with TRBJ1-1; D perhaps matches TRBD1 (5 bases). Germline CDR1 reads KGHSH; CDR2 reads LQKENI. V lost 8 bases and J lost 3, with 16 bases in between. This CDR3 has 14 amino acids. DNA of the CDR3: TGTGCCAGCACAAACCGGGCGGGGGACACTGAAGCTTTCTTT. Translation: CASTNRAGDTEAFF.

As for this clonotype: This may arise from a read error, as a much more abundant clone is one base away. The chain couples TRBV12-3 or TRBV12-4 to TRBJ2-4; 15 nucleotides align to TRBD2. V shed 5 bases and J 13 bases; nucleotides not matched to a gene: 9. The CDR3 is 15 residues long. CDR3 sequence reads: CASSPGLAGGEEQYF. The CDR3, as DNA: TGTGCCAGCAGTCCGGGACTAGCGGGGGGTGAAGAGCAGTACTTC.